Reported below is one TCR beta chain. Antigen: not known. The CDR3 has 14 residues. CDR1 and CDR2 from the germline V gene are MGHRA and YSYEKL. V lost 3 bases and J 6 bases, leaving 14 bases between the germline ends. The sample belongs to a study of shared clonotypes between healthy human individuals. Here immunoSEQ multiplex PCR was the method, and the copy in TCRdb shows in-frame clones only, minus some. Among some 2 million clones listed, around 96% were seen once. Study-wide points: It was the non-shared clonotypes that had lower generation probabilities than clonotypes shared by all four donors. Sequencing depth was predicted to influence how clonotypes are shared among donors.

Naivety among CD8 cells was defined by CD45RO negativity and positive CCR7 selection, thereby excluding terminally differentiated effector memory CD45RA+ cells. The rearrangement joins TRBV4-1 to TRBJ1-1; D is unclear. This receptor was obtained from a man between 18 and 29 years old in good health. The sequenced sample was naive CD8+ T cells sorted from blood. The CDR3, as DNA: TGCGCCAGCAGCCATCTCACCCACACTTCTGAAGCTTTCTTT. Amino acids: CASSHLTHTSEAFF.